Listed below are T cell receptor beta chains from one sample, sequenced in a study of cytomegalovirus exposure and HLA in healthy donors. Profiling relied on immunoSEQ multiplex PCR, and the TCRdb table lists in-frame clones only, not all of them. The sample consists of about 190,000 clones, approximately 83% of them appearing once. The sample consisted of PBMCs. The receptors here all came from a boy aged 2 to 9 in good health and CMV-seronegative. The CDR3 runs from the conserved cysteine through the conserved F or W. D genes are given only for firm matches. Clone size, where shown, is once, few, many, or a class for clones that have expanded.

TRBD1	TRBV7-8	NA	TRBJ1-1	CASKRGSGQIYMNTEAFF	TGTGCCAGCAAGAGGGGGTCGGGACAGATCTATATGAACACTGAAGCTTTCTTT
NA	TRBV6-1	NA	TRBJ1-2	CASSEGVGGRGYTF	TGTGCCAGCAGTGAAGGTGTAGGGGGAAGGGGCTACACCTTC
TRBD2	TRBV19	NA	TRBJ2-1	CASTTGTSGVDEQFF	TGTGCCAGTACAACCGGGACTAGCGGGGTCGATGAGCAGTTCTTC
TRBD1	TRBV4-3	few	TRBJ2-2	CASSRDPGQGVTGELFF	TGCGCCAGCAGCCGAGATCCGGGACAGGGGGTCACCGGGGAGCTGTTTTTT
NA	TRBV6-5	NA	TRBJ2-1	CASRTSRNEQFF	TGTGCCAGCCGTACTAGCAGGAATGAGCAGTTCTTC
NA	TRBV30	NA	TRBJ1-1	CAWSTSRHTEAFF	TGTGCCTGGAGTACCTCCAGGCATACTGAAGCTTTCTTT
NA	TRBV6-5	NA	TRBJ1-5	CASSLQGLEGQPQHF	TGTGCCAGCAGCCTACAGGGCCTGGAAGGCCAGCCCCAGCATTTT
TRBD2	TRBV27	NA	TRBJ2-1	CASSQAGLAGSYSYNEQFF	TGTGCCAGCAGTCAAGCGGGACTAGCGGGGTCGTACTCCTACAATGAGCAGTTCTTC
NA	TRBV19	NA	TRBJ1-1	CASSIVGATNTEAFF	TGTGCCAGTAGTATAGTAGGGGCAACGAACACTGAAGCTTTCTTT
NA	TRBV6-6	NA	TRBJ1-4	CASRTTGAGEKLFF	TGTGCCAGCAGAACGACCGGAGCTGGTGAAAAACTGTTTTTT
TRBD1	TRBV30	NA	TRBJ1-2	CAWSPPGQEYGYTF	TGTGCCTGGAGTCCTCCGGGACAGGAGTATGGCTACACCTTC
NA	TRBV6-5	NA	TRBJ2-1	CASTRGNEQFF	TGTGCCAGCACCCGGGGGAATGAGCAGTTCTTC
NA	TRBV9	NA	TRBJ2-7	CASSFSVTTLNSYEQYF	TGTGCCAGCAGCTTTAGCGTAACTACGCTGAATTCCTACGAGCAGTACTTC
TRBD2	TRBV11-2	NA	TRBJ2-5	CASSFTAGTRLQETQYF	TGTGCCAGCAGTTTCACGGCCGGGACTAGACTACAAGAGACCCAGTACTTC
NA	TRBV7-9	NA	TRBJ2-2	CASSIQGPGELFF	TGTGCCAGCAGTATCCAGGGCCCCGGGGAGCTGTTTTTT
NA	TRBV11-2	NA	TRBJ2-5	CASSTRTSQETQYF	TGTGCCAGCAGCACCCGGACATCCCAAGAGACCCAGTACTTC
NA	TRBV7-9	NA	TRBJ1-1	CASSQDVLEGNTEAFF	TGCGCCAGCAGCCAAGATGTTCTGGAGGGGAACACTGAAGCTTTCTTT
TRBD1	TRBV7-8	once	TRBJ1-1	CASEGTGGYTEAFF	TGTGCCAGTGAAGGGACAGGGGGTTACACTGAAGCTTTCTTT
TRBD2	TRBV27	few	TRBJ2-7	CASSLRTSAYEQYF	TGTGCCAGCAGTCTCCGGACTAGCGCATACGAGCAGTACTTC
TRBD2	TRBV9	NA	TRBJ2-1	CASSVFPRREATLSYNEQFF	TGTGCCAGCAGTGTATTTCCCCGGCGGGAGGCCACCTTATCCTACAATGAGCAGTTCTTC
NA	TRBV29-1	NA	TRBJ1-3	CSVVLASSGNTIYF	TGCAGCGTTGTATTGGCTTCCTCTGGAAACACCATATATTTT
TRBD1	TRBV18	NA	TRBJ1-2	CASSPETGAGYTF	TGTGCCAGCTCACCAGAGACAGGGGCCGGCTACACCTTC
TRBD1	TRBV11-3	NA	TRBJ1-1	CASSSGQGPNTEAFF	TGTGCCAGCAGTTCAGGACAGGGGCCGAACACTGAAGCTTTCTTT
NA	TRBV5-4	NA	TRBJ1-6	CASSSGVLGNSPLHF	TGTGCCAGCAGCTCGGGGGTCTTGGGTAATTCACCCCTCCACTTT
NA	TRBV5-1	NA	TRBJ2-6	CASSLESSGANVLTF	TGCGCCAGCAGCTTGGAGAGCTCTGGGGCCAACGTCCTGACTTTC
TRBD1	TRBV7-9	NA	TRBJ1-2	CASSLAGQHSYGYTF	TGTGCCAGCAGCTTAGCGGGACAGCACTCCTATGGCTACACCTTC
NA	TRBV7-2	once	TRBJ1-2	CASSPGQKFYYGYTF	TGTGCCAGCAGCCCTGGACAGAAATTTTACTATGGCTACACCTTC
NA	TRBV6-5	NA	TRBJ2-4	CASSYSNRAAKNIQYF	TGTGCCAGCAGTTACTCTAACAGGGCAGCCAAAAACATTCAGTACTTC